This T cell receptor beta chain emerged from a study of T cell repertoires in cytomegalovirus infection. Study-wide points: Cumulative public TCR beta family frequency identified carriers of CMV plus the relevant HLA.

This clonotype has only a few counts. Its antigen is unknown. An end of the junction differs from the germline gene, which may be a read error. CDR3 size: 16 residues. Germline V CDR1 and CDR2: SEHNR, FQNEAQ (reference sequence). TCRdb reprocessed the reads with MiXCR, giving one entry per CDR3 protein. The sample records about 8,000 distinct CDR3 sequences, 55% being singletons. The chain has TRBV7-9 and TRBJ2-1; D remains ambiguous. Source material: PBMCs, sequenced either directly or after in vitro stimulation (not recorded which). The TCR was taken from a human donor in good health (CMV status not recorded). Some clones in this sample may be carry-over from other donors' samples. The CDR3 DNA reads TGTGCCAGCAGCTTTTTGGTAATATCCACCTACAATGAGCAATTATTC. Translated, it gives CASSFLVISTYNEQLF.